Listed below are T cell receptor beta chains from one sample, sequenced in a study of cytomegalovirus exposure and HLA in healthy donors. Generated by immunoSEQ multiplex PCR, the TCRdb table keeps only in-frame clones and is missing some. The sample includes roughly 190,000 clones, 79% of them seen just once. Sequencing used PBMCs. The receptors here all came from a young woman in good health and CMV-seronegative. The CDR3 runs from the conserved cysteine through the conserved F or W. D genes are given only for firm matches. Rows give clone size only sometimes, using once, few, many, or a class for an expanded clone.

abundance,d_gene,v_gene,j_gene,CDR3aa,CDR3nt
.,TRBD1,TRBV5-4,TRBJ2-7,CASSSDRDGHEQYF,TGTGCCAGCAGCTCCGACAGGGATGGGCACGAGCAGTACTTC
.,TRBD1,TRBV7-9,TRBJ2-1,CASSLARAGGDRRGEQFF,TGTGCCAGCAGCTTAGCGCGTGCAGGGGGCGACCGCCGCGGTGAGCAGTTCTTC
.,TRBD1,TRBV19,TRBJ1-1,CASSMGQGMGNTEAFF,TGTGCCAGTAGTATGGGACAGGGAATGGGGAACACTGAAGCTTTCTTT
.,TRBD2,TRBV7-3,TRBJ2-1,CASSLIAGGSSYNEQFF,TGTGCCAGCAGCTTAATAGCAGGCGGGAGTTCCTACAATGAGCAGTTCTTC
.,.,TRBV4-1,TRBJ1-5,CASSQLPGGSNQPQHF,TGCGCCAGCAGCCAACTCCCAGGAGGGAGCAATCAGCCCCAGCATTTT
.,TRBD1,TRBV4-2,TRBJ2-3,CASSHQQGAVTDTQYF,TGTGCCAGCAGCCATCAACAGGGGGCAGTTACAGATACGCAGTATTTT
.,TRBD1,TRBV11-2,TRBJ2-1,CASSLMGQGYNEQFF,TGTGCCAGCAGCTTAATGGGACAGGGCTACAATGAGCAGTTCTTC
.,.,TRBV5-8,TRBJ2-2,CASSLYGGLNTGELFF,TGTGCCAGCAGCTTGTACGGGGGACTTAACACCGGGGAGCTGTTTTTT
.,TRBD1,TRBV2,TRBJ2-2,CASSVTQGDRLTGELFF,TGTGCCAGCAGTGTAACCCAGGGGGATCGTCTCACCGGGGAGCTGTTTTTT
.,.,TRBV28,TRBJ2-5,CASSLVAKQETQYF,TGTGCCAGCAGTTTGGTAGCGAAACAAGAGACCCAGTACTTC
.,.,TRBV15,TRBJ2-3,CATSRSPMYTDTQYF,TGTGCCACCAGCAGAAGCCCAATGTACACAGATACGCAGTATTTT
.,.,TRBV6-5,TRBJ1-5,CASSYTAQGLGQPQHF,TGTGCCAGCAGTTACACCGCCCAGGGACTTGGTCAGCCCCAGCATTTT
few,.,TRBV2,TRBJ1-5,CASSENNGGLQPQHF,TGTGCCAGCAGTGAAAACAACGGGGGGCTTCAGCCCCAGCATTTT
once,TRBD1,TRBV15,TRBJ2-1,CATSREGQGGNEQFF,TGTGCCACCAGCCGCGAGGGACAGGGGGGCAATGAGCAGTTCTTC
.,.,TRBV29-1,TRBJ1-2,CSVAGSTGGNNYGYTFGSGYGYTF,.
once,TRBD1,TRBV4-3,TRBJ2-7,CASSQGTGGAYEQYF,TGCGCCAGCAGCCAGGGGACAGGGGGCGCCTACGAGCAGTACTTC
.,TRBD1,TRBV7-3,TRBJ2-2,CASSRTGSNTGELFF,TGTGCCAGCAGCAGGACAGGGTCGAACACCGGGGAGCTGTTTTTT
.,.,TRBV18,TRBJ2-3,CASSPTRDTDTQYF,TGTGCCAGCTCACCTACGCGGGACACAGATACGCAGTATTTT
once,TRBD2,TRBV7-9,TRBJ2-7,CASSPGLAGGRRSHEQYF,TGTGCCAGCAGCCCTGGACTAGCGGGGGGGCGGAGGAGTCACGAGCAGTACTTC
.,.,TRBV6-5,TRBJ2-2,CASSSVPKLGTGELFF,TGTGCCAGCAGTTCGGTACCCAAACTCGGCACCGGGGAGCTGTTTTTT
.,TRBD1,TRBV7-9,TRBJ2-7,CASSLRTGSSYEQYF,TGTGCCAGCAGCTTAAGGACAGGAAGCTCCTACGAGCAGTACTTC
.,TRBD1,TRBV7-6,TRBJ2-1,CASSLALARTGEQFF,TGTGCCAGCAGCTTAGCCCTAGCAAGGACAGGGGAGCAGTTCTTC
.,.,TRBV7-9,TRBJ2-3,CSSSLTAYTQYF,TGTTCCAGCAGCTTAACAGCTTATACGCAGTATTTT
.,TRBD1,TRBV6-1,TRBJ1-2,CASSFRGRQDGYTF,TGTGCCAGCAGCTTCAGGGGGCGTCAGGATGGCTACACCTTC
.,.,TRBV5-4,TRBJ2-7,CASKKSFQGSEQYF,TGTGCCAGCAAAAAGTCCTTCCAGGGGTCGGAGCAGTACTTC